These 22 T cell receptor beta chains were sequenced from one sample in a study of shared clonotypes between healthy human individuals. The assay was immunoSEQ multiplex PCR, and TCRdb's table has in-frame clones only and misses some. The repertoire holds 1,400,000 or so clones, with approximately 98.5% as singletons. Input material: naive CD4+ T cells sorted from blood. Documented subset: CD45RA+ positively selected. The source is a man in his thirties or forties in good health.

The count of this clone is one. The chain uses TRBV7-6 and TRBJ1-1; D not certain. The CDR3 length is 15 residues. V lost 1 base and J 2 bases, leaving 11 bases between the germline ends. CDR1 is SGHVS, CDR2 FNYEAQ, per germline. The CDR3 loop reads CASSLVRGANTEAFF. The DNA of the CDR3 is TGTGCCAGCAGCTTAGTAAGAGGTGCTAACACTGAAGCTTTCTTT.

This chain uses TRBV6-5 with TRBJ2-5; unclear D gene. V shed 5 bases and J shed 5 bases, with 9 bases lying between them. This CDR3 region has 12 residues. The germline V gene has CDR1 MNHEY and CDR2 SVGAGI. The DNA for the CDR3 is TGTGCCAGCAGTCTTACCAGGGAGACCCAGTACTTC. Its protein is CASSLTRETQYF.

Of note for this clone: Other DNA sequences in the same sample also yield this CDR3. The rearrangement uses TRBV2 and TRBJ1-1, with unresolved D. The CDR3 has 13 residues. V was clipped by 4 bases and J by 0 bases, with 6 bases between them. Germline V lookup: CDR1 SNHLY, CDR2 FYNNEI. This CDR3 is CASSADMNTEAFF. The CDR3 DNA reads TGTGCCAGCAGTGCGGATATGAACACTGAAGCTTTCTTT.

The V gene is TRBV30, the J gene TRBJ1-5, with D unclear. V lost 0 bases, J lost 3 bases, and 12 bases lay in between. CDR1 GTSNPN and CDR2 SVGIG come from the germline V gene (reference sequence). The CDR3 spans 15 residues. For the CDR3, the DNA is TGTGCCTGGAGTGTAAATCATTGGAACAATCAGCCCCAGCATTTT. This sequence encodes CAWSVNHWNNQPQHF.

The rearrangement joins TRBV5-1 to TRBJ2-7; TRBD2 is a possible D gene (5 bases). Germline loops: CDR1 SGHRS, CDR2 YFSETQ. V shed 4 bases and J shed 3 bases, with 14 bases lying between them. CDR3 length: 14 amino acids. The CDR3 nucleotides read TGCGCCAGCAGCGGAGGTCCCACTAACTACGAGCAGTACTTC. This translates into CASSGGPTNYEQYF.

The genes are TRBV7-9 and TRBJ1-5; D gene ambiguous. The CDR3 is made up of 14 amino acids. The V and J ends lost 4 bases and 5 bases respectively, with 12 bases between them. CDR1 is SEHNR and CDR2 is FQNEAQ in the germline V gene (reference sequence). The CDR3 DNA follows: TGTGCCAGCAGCTCTAGTCTCGGAGATCAGCCCCAGCATTTT. It translates to CASSSSLGDQPQHF.

The V and J genes are TRBV2 and TRBJ2-7; TRBD1 matches at 8 bases. The CDR3 is made up of 14 amino acids. The germline V gene has CDR1 SNHLY and CDR2 FYNNEI. V shed 7 bases and J 3 bases; nucleotides not matched to a gene: 8. The DNA for the CDR3 is TGTGCCAGCAACGGACAGGGCAGCGACTACGAGCAGTACTTC. It specifies CASNGQGSDYEQYF.

Only a few counts were recorded for this clone. The rearrangement uses TRBV6-5 and TRBJ1-1; D remains unclear. Per the germline V gene, CDR1 is MNHEY and CDR2 is SVGAGI. V gave up 0 bases and J gave up 8 bases, with 16 bases separating them. The CDR3 runs to 15 residues. In DNA, the CDR3 is TGTGCCAGCAGTTACTCGAGTCCGTCTTGGACGGAAGCTTTCTTT. Its translation is CASSYSSPSWTEAFF.

The chain joins TRBV9 to TRBJ2-2; D gene uncertain. V dropped 3 bases and J dropped 0 bases, with 6 bases sitting between them. The CDR3 sequence is 14 residues long. CDR1 and CDR2 from the germline V gene are SGDLS and YYNGEE. This CDR3 is CASSEAANTGELFF. As DNA, the CDR3 is TGTGCCAGCAGCGAGGCCGCGAACACCGGGGAGCTGTTTTTT.

V is TRBV18 and J is TRBJ2-2; D may match TRBD1 or TRBD2 (5 bases each). The V end lost 1 base, the J end lost 1 base, and 13 bases lay between the germline ends. CDR1 is KGHSH and CDR2 is LQKENI in the germline V gene. The CDR3 contains 17 residues. Here the CDR3 reads CASSPLFGGRNTGELFF. The CDR3 DNA follows: TGTGCCAGCTCACCACTTTTTGGGGGACGGAACACCGGGGAGCTGTTTTTT.

Note on this clone: Other DNA sequences in this sample translate to the same CDR3. The chain employs TRBV5-1 and TRBJ2-3, with 9 bases fitting TRBD2. This CDR3 is 14 amino acids long. V shed 7 bases, J shed 1 base, and the junction held 4 bases outside the gene matches. CDR1 is SGHRS and CDR2 is YFSETQ in the germline V gene. CDR3 bases: TGCGCCAGCTCTCGACTAGCGGGCACAGATACGCAGTATTTT. Its protein is CASSRLAGTDTQYF. The complete variable domain, with remaining parts taken from reference TRBV5-1 and TRBJ2-3, reads KAGVTQTPRYLIKTRGQQVTLSCSPISGHRSVSWYQQTPGQGLQFLFEYFSETQRNKGNFPGRFSGRQFSNSRSEMNVSTLELGDSALYLCASSRLAGTDTQYFGPGTRLTVL.

The V gene is TRBV10-3, the J gene TRBJ2-1; D is unresolved. V shed 0 bases and J shed 0 bases, with 12 bases lying between them. CDR3 length equals 17 residues. Germline assignment: CDR1 ENHRY and CDR2 SYGVKD. The CDR3 nucleotides read TGTGCCATCAGTGAGTCGAACGCTCACAGCTCCTACAATGAGCAGTTCTTC. This codes for CAISESNAHSSYNEQFF.

The chain employs TRBV7-2 and TRBJ2-4, with D possibly called TRBD1 or TRBD2 (5 bases each). Germline V lookup: CDR1 SGHTA, CDR2 FQGNSA. V lost 5 bases to trimming and J lost 6 bases, with 14 bases between them. CDR3 length equals 14 residues. This CDR3 is CASSVRESGNIQYF. CDR3 coding DNA: TGTGCCAGCAGCGTCAGGGAGTCGGGAAACATTCAGTACTTC.

This chain joins TRBV7-2 and TRBJ2-1; the D is unclear. The CDR3 consists of 15 residues. Per germline, CDR1 SGHTA and CDR2 FQGNSA. With 4 bases removed from V and 3 bases from J, the gap between germline ends came to 13 bases. The CDR3 DNA sequence: TGTGCCAGCAGCTCCCCCGGGTCTTACTACAATGAGCAGTTCTTC. This encodes CASSSPGSYYNEQFF.

As for this clone: Other DNA sequences in this sample translate to the same CDR3. V and J are TRBV29-1 and TRBJ1-5; D uncertain. This CDR3 is 12 amino acids long. Germline CDR1 and CDR2: SQVTM and ANQGSEA. V was trimmed by 6 bases and J by 0 bases, leaving 6 bases between them. CDR3 nucleotides: TGCAGCGTGGCGGGTAGCAATCAGCCCCAGCATTTT. Amino acid sequence: CSVAGSNQPQHF.

In the case of this clone: Other nucleotide sequences from this sample produce the same CDR3. The chain carries TRBV29-1 and TRBJ1-1; a possible D gene is TRBD1 (6 bases). Germline loops: CDR1 SQVTM, CDR2 ANQGSEA. This CDR3 comprises 13 residues. Trimming took off 3 bases at V and 5 bases at J, with 13 bases between the two ends. CDR3 loop: CSVDRGGGTEAFF. The CDR3 DNA is TGCAGCGTTGACAGGGGTGGTGGAACTGAAGCTTTCTTT.

This chain joins TRBV7-2 and TRBJ2-7, with 7 positions matching TRBD2. The germline gives CDR1 SGHTA, CDR2 FQGNSA. The length of the CDR3 is 16 residues. The V gene end was trimmed by 0 bases and the J gene end by 0 bases; junction bases not matched to a gene: 5. CDR3 nucleotide sequence: TGTGCCAGCAGCTTAGCGGGAGGGTCCCTCTCCTACGAGCAGTACTTC. The encoded protein is CASSLAGGSLSYEQYF.

This chain uses TRBV5-1 with TRBJ2-7; TRBD2 matches 9 bases. V was pared by 5 bases and J by 12 bases, with 12 bases of the junction left unmatched. The germline gives CDR1 SGHRS, CDR2 YFSETQ. CDR3 length equals 13 residues. CDR3 residues: CASSDHPKGLAYF. CDR3 DNA: TGCGCCAGCAGTGACCACCCTAAGGGACTAGCGTACTTC.

The chain uses TRBV28 and TRBJ2-7; the D is unclear. Between the trimmed V and J ends, which lost 7 bases and 0 bases, there was a span of 13 bases. The CDR3 loop spans 14 amino acids. CDR1 MDHEN and CDR2 SYDVKM come from the germline V gene. The CDR3 spells CASTQSGYSYEQYF. The CDR3 region has the DNA TGTGCCAGCACGCAGTCAGGCTACTCCTACGAGCAGTACTTC.

V usage is TRBV25-1 and J usage is TRBJ2-5; the match to TRBD1 covers 10 bases. There are 15 residues in the CDR3. V was clipped by 8 bases and J by 0 bases; unmatched bases: 6. CDR1 and CDR2 (germline): MGHDK, SYGVNS. The CDR3, as DNA: TGTGCCAGCGCAAGACAGGGGGCGGACCAAGAGACCCAGTACTTC. This translates into CASARQGADQETQYF.

CDR3: CASSLIPPESGNTIYF. CDR3 bases: TGTGCCAGCAGTTTAATTCCCCCGGAGAGTGGAAACACCATATATTTT. The V call is TRBV27, the J call TRBJ1-3; no firm D call. V lost 2 bases and J 3 bases, leaving 14 bases between the germline ends. The CDR3 has 16 amino acids. From germline, CDR1 is MNHEY and CDR2 SMNVEV (reference sequence).

V is TRBV28 and J is TRBJ2-4, with D possibly matching TRBD2 (6 bases). Germline V CDR1 and CDR2: MDHEN, SYDVKM. This CDR3 is 15 amino acids long. V was trimmed by 7 bases and J by 0 bases, leaving 13 bases between them. The CDR3 reads CASIDTGLAKNIQYF. The DNA for the CDR3 is TGTGCCAGCATCGACACGGGACTAGCCAAAAACATTCAGTACTTC.